Following are 31 T cell receptor beta chains from one sample sequenced in a study of cytomegalovirus exposure and HLA in healthy donors. PCR involved 60 Vbeta and 13 Jbeta primers. The data were produced by immunoSEQ multiplex PCR, yet TCRdb's version contains in-frame clones alone and is incomplete. Of 150,000 to 180,000 clones listed, more than 75% are singletons. The sequenced material came from PBMCs. The source is a woman in her thirties or forties in good health and CMV-seropositive.

The J gene is TRBJ1-2, the V gene TRBV6-1; 8 nucleotides align to TRBD1. The germline gives CDR1 MNHNS, CDR2 SASEGT. The CDR3 sequence is 14 residues long. J gave up 5 bases and V 6 bases, and 8 bases lay outside the gene matches. CDR3: CASRTLGTGYGYTF. The DNA for the CDR3 is TGTGCCAGCAGGACTCTAGGGACAGGATATGGCTACACCTTC.

This clone appeared a few times. J is TRBJ2-3 and V is TRBV6-6; D perhaps matches TRBD1 (6 bases). Germline V CDR1 and CDR2: MNHNY, SVGAGI (reference sequence). The CDR3 has 14 amino acids. The V end lost 6 bases, the J end lost 0 bases, and 10 bases lay between the germline ends. CDR3 nucleotide sequence: TGTGCCAGCAGAAAAGGACAGAGCACAGATACGCAGTATTTT. It encodes CASRKGQSTDTQYF.

The gene calls are TRBV10-3 and TRBJ1-5, with D tentatively TRBD1 (5 bases). CDR1 ENHRY and CDR2 SYGVKD come from the germline V gene. CDR3 length: 12 amino acids. Trimming cost V 11 bases and J 5 bases, with 13 bases left between them. In DNA, the CDR3 is TGTGCCGCAGCGGGGCGTGATCAGCCCCAGCATTTT. This gives the protein CAAAGRDQPQHF.

This chain connects TRBV13 to TRBJ1-1, with D uncertain. V dropped 7 bases and J dropped 0 bases, with 12 bases sitting between them. This CDR3 has 14 amino acids. CDR1 is PRHDT, CDR2 FYEKMQ, per germline (reference sequence). As DNA, the CDR3 is TGTGCCAGCAACCGGGTGAGGGTGAACACTGAAGCTTTCTTT. Its translation is CASNRVRVNTEAFF.

The V call is TRBV2, the J call TRBJ2-2; 9 nucleotides line up with TRBD1. The CDR3 has 19 residues. J lost 5 bases, V lost 2 bases, and 15 bases had no gene match. Looked up from germline, CDR1 is SNHLY and CDR2 is FYNNEI. CDR3 residues: CASSELPWMTGGVTGELFF. DNA of the CDR3: TGTGCCAGCAGTGAACTACCCTGGATGACAGGGGGTGTTACCGGGGAGCTGTTTTTT.

This clone was picked up a small number of times. The CDR3 nucleotides read TGTGCCAGCAGCGCAGGAGGGGGACAGGGCAATCAGCCCCAGCATTTT. The encoded protein is CASSAGGGQGNQPQHF. This chain joins TRBV9 and TRBJ1-5, with 8 bases lining up with TRBD1. CDR1 is SGDLS, CDR2 YYNGEE, per germline. This CDR3 is 16 amino acids long. Trimming cost V 3 bases and J 2 bases; bases outside gene matches: 7. The full variable domain, with the rest looked up from reference TRBV9 and TRBJ1-5, is DSGVTQTPKHLITATGQRVTLRCSPRSGDLSVYWYQQSLDQGLQFLIQYYNGEERAKGNILERFSAQQFPDLHSELNLSSLELGDSALYFCASSAGGGQGNQPQHFGDGTRLSIL.

The chain has TRBV2 and TRBJ2-5; TRBD2 aligns across 9 bases. The J call may be faulty, since TRBJ2-7 better matches the DNA end. Germline loops: CDR1 SNHLY, CDR2 FYNNEI. The CDR3 is 15 residues long. This CDR3 is CASSLGLAFTYEQYF. The CDR3 region has the DNA TGTGCCAGCAGTCTCGGACTAGCGTTTACCTACGAGCAGTACTTC.

The chain links TRBV9 to TRBJ2-7; possibly TRBD1 for D (5 bases). CDR3 length: 17 amino acids. Trimming shortened V by 2 bases and J by 1 base, and 19 bases separated the two germline ends. Germline V gives CDR1 SGDLS, CDR2 YYNGEE. In DNA form, the CDR3 reads TGTGCCAGCAGCGTGAAGGACACTCCATCCCCATCCTACGAGCAGTACTTC. Translation gives CASSVKDTPSPSYEQYF.

This clone was observed once. This chain links TRBV4-1 with TRBJ1-5, with TRBD1 as a possible D gene (5 bases). Germline values: CDR1 MGHRA, CDR2 YSYEKL. Between the trimmed V and J ends, which lost 4 bases and 9 bases, there was a span of 22 bases. The CDR3 totals 16 residues. The CDR3 loop is CASSRLRVTGARPQHF. The CDR3 DNA follows: TGCGCCAGCAGCCGCTTAAGGGTCACTGGGGCGCGGCCCCAGCATTTT.

There are a few counts of this clone. V is TRBV6-6 and J is TRBJ2-5; 10 bases line up with TRBD2. This CDR3 is 15 amino acids long. Germline V CDR1 and CDR2: MNHNY, SVGAGI (reference sequence). The junction had 6 bases not matched to a gene; V was cut back by 5 bases and J by 3 bases. CDR3 protein: CASSPLAGVKETQYF. As DNA, the CDR3 is TGTGCCAGCAGTCCCCTAGCGGGAGTAAAAGAGACCCAGTACTTC.

Details on this clone: Other DNA sequences in this sample translate to the same CDR3. This sequence joins TRBV5-6 and TRBJ2-7; a weak D match, TRBD2 (6 bases). The CDR3 has 11 amino acids. The germline V and J ends were trimmed by 3 bases and 5 bases, with 6 bases remaining between them. CDR1 and CDR2 (germline): SGHDT, YYEEEE. Here the CDR3 reads CASSSGDEQYF. Here the CDR3 DNA reads TGTGCCAGCAGCTCGGGGGACGAGCAGTACTTC.

V usage is TRBV28 and J usage is TRBJ1-1; 9 bases line up with TRBD1. Trimming took 3 bases from V and 4 from J; bases not matched to a gene: 6. Germline CDR1 reads MDHEN; CDR2 reads SYDVKM. The CDR3 consists of 15 residues. The DNA of the CDR3 is TGTGCCAGCAGTTTCCCTGGGACAGGGCGCACTGAAGCTTTCTTT. Translating gives CASSFPGTGRTEAFF.

This chain uses TRBV7-8 with TRBJ1-1; D is unclear. The V gene's germline CDR1 is SGHVS and CDR2 FQNEAQ. CDR3 length equals 15 residues. V gave up 4 bases and J gave up 10 bases, with 22 bases separating them. For the CDR3, the DNA is TGTGCCAGCAGCTCCTTTGCTGACCCGAACCGGGGAGCTTTCTTT. Translating it yields CASSSFADPNRGAFF.

The rearrangement links TRBV2 to TRBJ2-7; TRBD1 is a possible D gene (5 bases). The length of the CDR3 is 14 residues. The V gene lost 4 bases and the J gene lost 2 bases, with 12 bases spanning the gap. CDR1 is SNHLY and CDR2 is FYNNEI in the germline V gene. The CDR3 nucleotides read TGTGCCAGCAGTGTTGTGGCAGGGCCCTACGAGCAGTACTTC. It encodes CASSVVAGPYEQYF.

The chain has TRBV5-4 and TRBJ1-1; D not resolved. The CDR3 has 14 residues. The ends were cut back, 0 bases at V and 3 bases at J, with 9 bases in the middle. Germline CDR1 is SGHNT and CDR2 is YYREEE (reference sequence). The chain's CDR3 is CASSLEPGYTEAFF. DNA for the CDR3: TGTGCCAGCAGCTTGGAGCCGGGGTACACTGAAGCTTTCTTT. The full variable domain, its missing parts supplied by reference TRBV5-4 and TRBJ1-1, is ETGVTQSPTHLIKTRGQQVTLRCSSQSGHNTVSWYQQALGQGPQFIFQYYREEENGRGNFPPRFSGLQFPNYSSELNVNALELDDSALYLCASSLEPGYTEAFFGQGTRLTVV.

The gene calls are TRBV19 and TRBJ2-6, with D unresolved. Germline CDR1 LNHDA, CDR2 SQIVND (reference sequence). Trimming left V 5 bases short and J 2 bases short, with 4 bases between. The CDR3 covers 13 residues. Written as DNA, the CDR3 is TGTGCCAGTAGTTCTCCTGGGGCCAACGTCCTGACTTTC. Its translation: CASSSPGANVLTF.

The V call is TRBV5-8, the J call TRBJ1-4, with D uncertain. V was cut by 4 bases and J by 3 bases, with 13 bases left in between. The CDR3 length is 15 residues. Looked up from germline, CDR1 is SGHTS and CDR2 is YDEGEE. The CDR3 loop reads CASSKDLVANEKLFF. The CDR3, as DNA: TGTGCCAGCAGCAAGGACTTGGTGGCTAATGAAAAACTGTTTTTT. Variable domain in full (rest from reference TRBV5-8 and TRBJ1-4): EAGVTQSPTHLIKTRGQQATLRCSPISGHTSVYWYQQALGLGLQFLLWYDEGEERNRGNFPPRFSGRQFPNYSSELNVNALELEDSALYLCASSKDLVANEKLFFGSGTQLSVL.

The rearrangement links TRBV10-3 to TRBJ2-1; 9 bases fit TRBD1. Unmatched junction bases numbered 2, after V lost 8 bases and J lost 6 bases. The CDR3 consists of 12 residues. In germline, CDR1 is ENHRY, CDR2 SYGVKD. The CDR3 region has the DNA TGTGCCATCGGACAGGGGATCAATGAGCAGTTCTTC. This encodes CAIGQGINEQFF.

The CDR3 coding sequence is TGTGCCAGCAGTTTACTAGCGGGAGGGAAACAAGAGACCCAGTACTTC. Its translation is CASSLLAGGKQETQYF. The chain links TRBV28 to TRBJ2-5; 12 nucleotides agree with TRBD2. The CDR3 is 16 residues long. Germline-derived CDR1 and CDR2 are MDHEN and SYDVKM. V lost 2 bases and J lost 2; bases outside the gene matches: 3.

The chain has TRBV7-8 and TRBJ2-1; D remains unclear. Germline V gene lookup returns CDR1 SGHVS and CDR2 FQNEAQ. The CDR3 has 15 amino acids. Trimming cost V 6 bases and J 0 bases, with 12 bases left between them. Here the CDR3 reads CASRPRESSYNEQFF. The CDR3 nucleotides are TGTGCCAGCAGACCACGAGAAAGCTCCTACAATGAGCAGTTCTTC.

The table lists this clone with a few counts. The CDR3 sequence: CAIRATGANYGYTF. In DNA form, the CDR3 reads TGTGCCATCCGAGCGACCGGAGCTAACTATGGCTACACCTTC. The chain has TRBV19 and TRBJ1-2; D is unresolved. The CDR3 is made up of 14 amino acids. V lost 10 bases and J lost 0, with 15 bases in between. Germline loops: CDR1 LNHDA, CDR2 SQIVND (reference sequence).

The chain carries TRBV27 and TRBJ2-7, with unresolved D. CDR3 length equals 13 residues. Germline assignment: CDR1 MNHEY and CDR2 SMNVEV (reference sequence). V lost 3 bases to trimming and J lost 1 base, with 7 bases between them. CDR3 in amino acids: CASSFRDSYEQYF. The CDR3 DNA reads as TGTGCCAGCAGTTTTCGAGATTCCTACGAGCAGTACTTC.

CDR3 bases: TGTGCCAGCAGTTTTGGGGAGAGCTCCTACAATGAGCAGTTCTTC. It is translated as CASSFGESSYNEQFF. This rearrangement joins TRBV27 to TRBJ2-1, with D perhaps TRBD2 (5 bases). In germline, CDR1 is MNHEY, CDR2 SMNVEV (reference sequence). The V and J ends lost 3 bases and 0 bases respectively, with 9 bases between them. The CDR3 has 15 amino acids.

The CDR3 loop reads CASRPRQGLNSYNEQFF. CDR3 in DNA: TGTGCCAGCAGGCCGAGACAGGGCCTTAACTCCTACAATGAGCAGTTCTTC. The chain uses TRBV25-1 and TRBJ2-1; 7 nucleotides agree with TRBD1. With 6 bases clipped from V and 0 bases from J, the junction kept 11 bases outside the gene matches. Germline loops: CDR1 MGHDK, CDR2 SYGVNS. This CDR3 comprises 17 residues.

V usage is TRBV10-1 and J usage is TRBJ2-1; 7 nucleotides line up with TRBD2. This CDR3 spans 15 amino acids. Germline lookup yields CDR1 WNHNN and CDR2 SYGVQD (reference sequence). V lost 2 bases to trimming and J lost 4 bases; unmatched junction nucleotides: 5. CDR3 residues: CASSEEGGPYNEQFF. CDR3 DNA: TGCGCCAGCAGTGAGGAGGGAGGGCCTTACAATGAGCAGTTCTTC.

This clone has more than one count but fewer than ten. The chain is built from TRBV7-3 and TRBJ1-1; no clear D. CDR3 length: 13 amino acids. Germline V lookup: CDR1 SGHTA, CDR2 FQGTGA. The ends were cut back, 7 bases at V and 0 bases at J, with 9 bases in the middle. CDR3 DNA: TGTGCCAGCACCGTAGCCTTGAACACTGAAGCTTTCTTT. Amino acid sequence: CASTVALNTEAFF.

V is TRBV29-1 and J is TRBJ2-7; 8 bases are shared with TRBD2. CDR3 length equals 16 residues. The germline CDR1 and CDR2 sequences are SQVTM and ANQGSEA. V lost 1 base to trimming and J lost 6 bases; unmatched junction nucleotides: 14. The CDR3 DNA follows: TGCAGCGTTGAAGGATTCGGCGGGGGGAGCCCTTCCGAGCAGTACTTC. It codes for CSVEGFGGGSPSEQYF.

Here the CDR3 reads CSVRREGRGAYNEQFF. In DNA, the CDR3 is TGCAGCGTTCGGCGGGAGGGCCGAGGCGCCTACAATGAGCAGTTCTTC. The J gene is TRBJ2-1, the V gene TRBV29-1; 9 bases are a match to TRBD2. This CDR3 is 16 amino acids long. Looked up from germline, CDR1 is SQVTM and CDR2 is ANQGSEA. V was clipped by 5 bases and J by 2 bases; unmatched bases: 10.

V and J are TRBV29-1 and TRBJ2-6; possible D gene TRBD2, 7 bases. Germline loops: CDR1 SQVTM, CDR2 ANQGSEA. V was shortened by 4 bases and J by 2 bases, with 12 bases between the two germline ends. This CDR3 is built from 15 residues. The CDR3 DNA reads as TGCAGCGTTGGTAAGGGGGGGGCTGGGGCCAACGTCCTGACTTTC. Amino acid sequence: CSVGKGGAGANVLTF.

The chain recombines TRBV5-1 with TRBJ2-5, with D possibly TRBD1 on 6 matching bases. CDR1 SGHRS and CDR2 YFSETQ come from the germline V gene. Trimming cost V 0 bases and J 3 bases, with 15 bases left between them. The CDR3 runs to 16 residues. The CDR3 DNA is TGCGCCAGCAGCTTGGCCCCTACAGGGAATGAAGAGACCCAGTACTTC. It specifies CASSLAPTGNEETQYF.

The V and J genes are TRBV10-2 and TRBJ1-3; possible D gene TRBD1, 5 bases. Germline assignment: CDR1 WSHSY and CDR2 SAAADI. The CDR3 is made up of 15 amino acids. V was pared by 6 bases and J by 0 bases, with 12 bases between. The CDR3 nucleotides read TGCGCCAGCAGAGAAGACAGCGCCTCTGGAAACACCATATATTTT. Translating gives CASREDSASGNTIYF.